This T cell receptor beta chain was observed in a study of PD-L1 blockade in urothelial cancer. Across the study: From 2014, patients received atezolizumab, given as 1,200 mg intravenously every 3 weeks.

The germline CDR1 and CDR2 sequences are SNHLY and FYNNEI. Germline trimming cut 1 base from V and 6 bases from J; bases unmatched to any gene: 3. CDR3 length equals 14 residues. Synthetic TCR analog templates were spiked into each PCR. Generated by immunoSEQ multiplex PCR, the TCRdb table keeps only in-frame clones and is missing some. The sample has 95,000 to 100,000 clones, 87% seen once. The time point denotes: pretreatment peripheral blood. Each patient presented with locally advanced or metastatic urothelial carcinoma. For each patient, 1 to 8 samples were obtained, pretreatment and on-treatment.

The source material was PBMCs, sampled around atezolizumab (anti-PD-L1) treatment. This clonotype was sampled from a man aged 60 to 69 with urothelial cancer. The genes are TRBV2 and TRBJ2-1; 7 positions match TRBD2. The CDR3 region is CASSEVGGGNEQFF. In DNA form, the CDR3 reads TGTGCCAGCAGTGAAGTAGGCGGGGGCAATGAGCAGTTCTTC.